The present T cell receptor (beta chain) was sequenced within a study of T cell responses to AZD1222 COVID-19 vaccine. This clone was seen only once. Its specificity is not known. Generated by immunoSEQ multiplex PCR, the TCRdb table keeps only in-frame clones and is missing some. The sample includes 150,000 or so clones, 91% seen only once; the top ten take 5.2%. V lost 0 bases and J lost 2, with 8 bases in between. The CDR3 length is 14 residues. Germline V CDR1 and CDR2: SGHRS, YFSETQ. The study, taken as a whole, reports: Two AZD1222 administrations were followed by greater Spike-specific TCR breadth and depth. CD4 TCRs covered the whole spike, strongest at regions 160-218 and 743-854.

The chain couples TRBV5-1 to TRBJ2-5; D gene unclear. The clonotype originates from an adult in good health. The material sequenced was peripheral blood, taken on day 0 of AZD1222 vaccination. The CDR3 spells CASSLVSAQETQYF. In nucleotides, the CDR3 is TGCGCCAGCAGCTTGGTGTCAGCTCAAGAGACCCAGTACTTC.